The rows below give T cell receptor beta chains drawn from one sample of a study of blood T cell repertoires in COVID-19. Repertoires were generated with immunoSEQ multiplex PCR, while TCRdb's copy carries only in-frame clones and drops some. The sample consists of 250,000 or so clones, approximately 84% of them appearing once. Sample: PBMCs or T cells enriched from blood (not recorded which). The receptor set was obtained from a man in his fifties who had recovered from COVID-19. Each CDR3 is given with its conserved first and last residue. Each record gives: D gene, clone size, V gene, J gene, CDR3 protein, CDR3 DNA. The D gene is left open where the match is weak. Expanded clones get a size class; other rows say once, few or many, or leave the size out.

TRBD2	-	TRBV9	TRBJ2-1	CASSARGDNEQFF	TGTGCCAGCAGCGCCCGGGGGGATAATGAGCAGTTCTTC
-	-	TRBV28	TRBJ1-1	CASRRTAQPEAFF	TGTGCCAGCAGACGGACAGCCCAGCCTGAGGCTTTCTTT
TRBD2	-	TRBV7-2	TRBJ2-1	CASREVAGGPYNEQFF	TGTGCCAGCAGGGAAGTAGCGGGAGGCCCCTACAATGAGCAGTTCTTC
TRBD1	-	TRBV6-5	TRBJ1-1	CASSQNRGNTEAFF	TGTGCCAGCAGTCAAAACAGGGGGAACACTGAAGCTTTCTTT
-	many	TRBV4-1	TRBJ1-5	CASRGLGNQPQHF	TGCGCCAGCAGGGGGCTCGGCAATCAGCCCCAGCATTTT
-	-	TRBV27	TRBJ1-1	CASASPGKPEAFF	TGTGCCAGCGCCTCCCCAGGGAAGCCTGAAGCTTTCTTT
-	-	TRBV6-5	TRBJ1-2	CASRRQGPYGYTF	TGTGCCAGCAGACGGCAGGGGCCCTATGGCTACACCTTC
TRBD2	-	TRBV28	TRBJ2-1	CASRTGTSGRAPNEQFF	TGTGCCAGCAGGACCGGGACTAGCGGGAGGGCCCCGAATGAGCAGTTCTTC
-	-	TRBV27	TRBJ2-5	CASKTRGVQETQYF	TGTGCCAGCAAAACCAGAGGCGTCCAAGAGACCCAGTACTTC
-	-	TRBV5-1	TRBJ1-1	CASSRGGREVTEAFF	TGCGCCAGCAGTCGGGGGGGGCGCGAGGTCACTGAAGCTTTCTTT
-	-	TRBV7-3	TRBJ1-6	CASSHREHNSPLHF	TGTGCCAGCAGCCACAGGGAACATAATTCACCCCTCCACTTT
TRBD2	-	TRBV10-2	TRBJ2-3	CASGQGAGSGGTDTQYF	TGCGCCAGCGGACAAGGGGCGGGTAGCGGGGGCACAGATACGCAGTATTTT